This T cell receptor beta chain derives from a study of neurological immune-mediated disorders. CDR1 is SGHTA, CDR2 FQGNSA, per germline. The CDR3 is 17 residues long. Trimming stripped 1 base from V and 0 bases from J, with 10 bases between. TCRdb reanalysed the 5' RACE reads using MiXCR and keeps one entry per CDR3 protein. The sample records about 80,000 distinct CDR3 sequences, approximately 9.4% being singletons. This clonotype was seen at least ten times. The chain uses TRBV7-2 and TRBJ2-6; D call uncertain. The clonotype comes from a man aged 45-65 years in good health. The material sequenced was PBMCs. As DNA, the CDR3 is TGTGCCAGCAGCTTAGGAGACATCGACTCTGGGGCCAACGTCCTGACTTTC. It yields the protein CASSLGDIDSGANVLTF.